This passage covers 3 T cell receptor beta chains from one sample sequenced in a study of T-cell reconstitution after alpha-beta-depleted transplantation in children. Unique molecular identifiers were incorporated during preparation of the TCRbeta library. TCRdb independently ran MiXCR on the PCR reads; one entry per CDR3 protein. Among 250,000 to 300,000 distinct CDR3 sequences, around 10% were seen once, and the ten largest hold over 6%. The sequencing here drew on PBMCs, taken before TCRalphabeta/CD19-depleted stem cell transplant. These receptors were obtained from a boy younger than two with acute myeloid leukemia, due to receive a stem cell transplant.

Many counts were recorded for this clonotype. This CDR3 is CASSPRTGSSYNSPLHF. In DNA form, the CDR3 reads TGTGCCAGCAGCCCCCGGACCGGGAGCTCCTATAATTCACCCCTCCACTTT. The gene calls are TRBV7-2 and TRBJ1-6; D ambiguous. V was cut by 5 bases and J by 0 bases, with 14 bases left in between. Germline assignment: CDR1 SGHTA and CDR2 FQGNSA. This CDR3 is 17 amino acids long.

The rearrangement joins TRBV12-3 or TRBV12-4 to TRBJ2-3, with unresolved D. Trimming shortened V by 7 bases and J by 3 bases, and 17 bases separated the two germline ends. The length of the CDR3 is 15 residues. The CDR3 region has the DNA TGTGCCAGCATCCCGATGAGTGCCGTTACAGATACGCAGTATTTT. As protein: CASIPMSAVTDTQYF.

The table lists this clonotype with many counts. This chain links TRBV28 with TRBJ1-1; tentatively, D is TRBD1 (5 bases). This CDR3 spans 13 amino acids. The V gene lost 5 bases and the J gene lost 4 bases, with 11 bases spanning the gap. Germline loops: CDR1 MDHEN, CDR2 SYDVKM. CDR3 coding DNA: TGTGCCAGCAGTCCGCCTCAGGGCACTGAAGCTTTCTTT. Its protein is CASSPPQGTEAFF. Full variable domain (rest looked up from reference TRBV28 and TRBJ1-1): DVKVTQSSRYLVKRTGEKVFLECVQDMDHENMFWYRQDPGLGLRLIYFSYDVKMKEKGDIPEGYSVSREKKERFSLILESASTNQTSMYLCASSPPQGTEAFFGQGTRLTVV.